The rows below give T cell receptor beta chains drawn from one sample of a study of identifying expanded T cells in peripheral blood. Data came from immunoSEQ multiplex PCR; TCRdb stores just in-frame clones and leaves some out. The table records under 130,000 clones, around 88% of them present only once. The sample was blood. These receptors were collected from a person aged 18 to 75 in good health. The CDR3 runs from the conserved cysteine through the conserved F or W. The order of the fields is clone size, J gene, D gene, V gene, CDR3 protein, CDR3 DNA. A D gene is named only where the DNA matches it firmly. A clone size is listed for some rows: how often the clone was seen (once, few, many), or a class if it is expanded.

clone_size: .; j_call: TRBJ1-1; d_call: .; v_call: TRBV6-6; cdr3_aa: CASSYSKAVMNTEAFF; cdr3_nt: TGTGCCAGCAGTTACTCGAAGGCAGTCATGAACACTGAAGCTTTCTTT
clone_size: .; j_call: TRBJ1-1; d_call: .; v_call: TRBV5-4; cdr3_aa: CASSLPGGQAFF; cdr3_nt: TGTGCCAGCAGCTTGCCGGGGGGACAAGCTTTCTTT
clone_size: .; j_call: TRBJ2-5; d_call: .; v_call: TRBV19; cdr3_aa: CASSKRLANYQETQYF; cdr3_nt: TGTGCCAGTAGTAAACGGCTAGCTAATTACCAAGAGACCCAGTACTTC
clone_size: .; j_call: TRBJ2-3; d_call: .; v_call: TRBV6-6; cdr3_aa: CASSSGHLPWNTQYF; cdr3_nt: TGTGCCAGCAGTTCGGGACATCTGCCCTGGAATACGCAGTATTTT
clone_size: .; j_call: TRBJ2-2; d_call: .; v_call: TRBV15; cdr3_aa: CATSRVRVTGELFF; cdr3_nt: TGTGCCACCAGCAGAGTCCGGGTCACCGGGGAGCTGTTTTTT
clone_size: medium-sized; j_call: TRBJ2-7; d_call: TRBD2; v_call: TRBV5-1; cdr3_aa: CASSFTRRGDSYEQYF; cdr3_nt: TGCGCCAGCAGCTTTACCCGCCGGGGGGACTCCTACGAGCAGTACTTC
clone_size: .; j_call: TRBJ1-2; d_call: .; v_call: TRBV5-5; cdr3_aa: CASSPNRDRYGYTF; cdr3_nt: TGTGCCAGCAGCCCAAACAGGGATCGGTATGGCTACACCTTC
clone_size: .; j_call: TRBJ1-5; d_call: .; v_call: TRBV2; cdr3_aa: CASSEGGGAGNQPQHF; cdr3_nt: TGTGCCAGCAGTGAGGGGGGAGGGGCGGGCAATCAGCCCCAGCATTTT
clone_size: medium-sized; j_call: TRBJ2-1; d_call: .; v_call: TRBV18; cdr3_aa: CASSPLPLTEGNEQFF; cdr3_nt: TGTGCCAGCTCACCACTACCATTGACAGAGGGGAATGAGCAGTTCTTC
clone_size: .; j_call: TRBJ1-2; d_call: .; v_call: TRBV6-5; cdr3_aa: CASRPQGASNYGYTF; cdr3_nt: TGTGCCAGCAGACCCCAGGGCGCCTCGAACTATGGCTACACCTTC
clone_size: few; j_call: TRBJ1-1; d_call: TRBD1; v_call: TRBV5-6; cdr3_aa: CASSLGTGPEAFF; cdr3_nt: TGTGCCAGCAGCTTGGGGACAGGTCCTGAAGCTTTCTTT
clone_size: .; j_call: TRBJ2-5; d_call: .; v_call: TRBV18; cdr3_aa: CASSPFGQLQETQYF; cdr3_nt: TGTGCCAGCTCACCCTTCGGACAGCTCCAAGAGACCCAGTACTTC
clone_size: .; j_call: TRBJ2-7; d_call: .; v_call: TRBV18; cdr3_aa: CASSPQREYEQYF; cdr3_nt: TGTGCCAGCTCACCCCAGAGGGAATACGAGCAGTACTTC
clone_size: .; j_call: TRBJ2-5; d_call: TRBD1; v_call: TRBV19; cdr3_aa: CASAADREETQYF; cdr3_nt: TGTGCCAGTGCCGCAGACAGGGAAGAGACCCAGTACTTC
clone_size: .; j_call: TRBJ2-7; d_call: .; v_call: TRBV2; cdr3_aa: CASSVTPEQYF; cdr3_nt: TGTGCCAGCAGTGTGACTCCCGAGCAGTACTTC
clone_size: .; j_call: TRBJ2-7; d_call: TRBD2; v_call: TRBV7-9; cdr3_aa: CASSSGGGEEYF; cdr3_nt: TGTGCCAGCAGCTCGGGGGGTGGGGAGGAGTACTTC
clone_size: .; j_call: TRBJ2-7; d_call: TRBD1; v_call: TRBV7-9; cdr3_aa: CASSLGGTDEQYF; cdr3_nt: TGTGCCAGCAGCTTAGGGGGGACAGACGAGCAGTACTTC
clone_size: .; j_call: TRBJ2-3; d_call: .; v_call: TRBV5-5; cdr3_aa: CASSLAPTSTDTQYF; cdr3_nt: TGTGCCAGCAGCTTGGCGCCGACTAGCACAGATACGCAGTATTTT
clone_size: .; j_call: TRBJ2-1; d_call: .; v_call: TRBV4-1; cdr3_aa: CASSQDVRGAGFHNEQFF; cdr3_nt: TGCGCCAGCAGCCAAGATGTTCGGGGGGCTGGGTTCCACAATGAGCAGTTCTTC
clone_size: .; j_call: TRBJ2-7; d_call: .; v_call: TRBV6-6; cdr3_aa: CASSYSNIMDEQYF; cdr3_nt: TGTGCCAGCAGTTACTCGAATATCATGGACGAGCAGTACTTC
clone_size: .; j_call: TRBJ2-3; d_call: TRBD2; v_call: TRBV6-5; cdr3_aa: CASSYEVAGATDTQYF; cdr3_nt: TGTGCCAGCAGTTACGAGGTAGCGGGGGCCACAGATACGCAGTATTTT
clone_size: .; j_call: TRBJ2-5; d_call: TRBD2; v_call: TRBV7-6; cdr3_aa: CASSLMGGGAFRAQETQYF; cdr3_nt: TGTGCCAGCAGCTTAATGGGCGGGGGGGCGTTTCGGGCCCAAGAGACCCAGTACTTC
clone_size: .; j_call: TRBJ1-2; d_call: .; v_call: TRBV28; cdr3_aa: CASGDYGYTF; cdr3_nt: TGTGCCAGCGGCGACTATGGCTACACCTTC
clone_size: once; j_call: TRBJ1-1; d_call: .; v_call: TRBV6-5; cdr3_aa: CASSQYLNTEAFF; cdr3_nt: TGTGCCAGCAGTCAGTATCTGAACACTGAAGCTTTCTTT
clone_size: .; j_call: TRBJ1-1; d_call: .; v_call: TRBV7-9; cdr3_aa: CASSLGQRGAFF; cdr3_nt: TGTGCCAGCAGCTTAGGACAGCGGGGAGCTTTCTTT